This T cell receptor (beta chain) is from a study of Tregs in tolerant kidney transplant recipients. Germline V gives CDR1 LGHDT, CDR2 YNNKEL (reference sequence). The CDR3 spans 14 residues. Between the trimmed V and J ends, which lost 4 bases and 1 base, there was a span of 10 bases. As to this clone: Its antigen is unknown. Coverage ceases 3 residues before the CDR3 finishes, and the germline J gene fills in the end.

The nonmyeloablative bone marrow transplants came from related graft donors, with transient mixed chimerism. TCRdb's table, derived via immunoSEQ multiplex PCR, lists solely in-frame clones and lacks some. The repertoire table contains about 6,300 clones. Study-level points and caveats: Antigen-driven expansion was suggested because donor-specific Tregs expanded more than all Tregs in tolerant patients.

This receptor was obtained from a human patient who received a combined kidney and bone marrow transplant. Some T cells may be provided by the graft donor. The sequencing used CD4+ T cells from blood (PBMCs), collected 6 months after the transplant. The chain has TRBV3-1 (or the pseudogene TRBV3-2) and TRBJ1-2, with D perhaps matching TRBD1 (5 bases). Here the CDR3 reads CASSRLQVNYGYTF. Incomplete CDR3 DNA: TGTGCCAGCAGCCGCCTACAGGTTAACTATGGC.